This T cell receptor (beta chain) was captured in a study of blood T cell repertoires in COVID-19. Study details: Sites in the United States, Italy and Spain provided acute and convalescent COVID-19 samples. PBMCs, B-cell-depleted T cells, or T cells provided the cDNA or gDNA that made up the material.

The CDR3 is 15 amino acids. CDR1 SEHNR and CDR2 FQNEAQ come from the germline V gene (reference sequence). V shed 4 bases and J shed 2 bases, with 9 bases lying between them. Original handling: Amplifying reference gene primers gave estimates of nucleated cell counts. The table came from immunoSEQ multiplex PCR; TCRdb's copy has only in-frame clones and leaves some out. V and J calls and clone size are copied from that table; D and trimming were computed from the DNA. The table lists about 190,000 clones, roughly 90% of them singletons, with 0.5% to 0.6% in the top ten. The chain uses TRBV7-9 and TRBJ2-6; D possibly corresponds to TRBD1 (6 bases). The sequencing sample was made of peripheral blood. This TCR was sampled from a man aged 45-65 years with acute or convalescent COVID-19. CDR3 in DNA: TGTGCCAGCAGCTCCACAGGGACTGGGGCCAACGTCCTGACTTTC. This gives the protein CASSSTGTGANVLTF.